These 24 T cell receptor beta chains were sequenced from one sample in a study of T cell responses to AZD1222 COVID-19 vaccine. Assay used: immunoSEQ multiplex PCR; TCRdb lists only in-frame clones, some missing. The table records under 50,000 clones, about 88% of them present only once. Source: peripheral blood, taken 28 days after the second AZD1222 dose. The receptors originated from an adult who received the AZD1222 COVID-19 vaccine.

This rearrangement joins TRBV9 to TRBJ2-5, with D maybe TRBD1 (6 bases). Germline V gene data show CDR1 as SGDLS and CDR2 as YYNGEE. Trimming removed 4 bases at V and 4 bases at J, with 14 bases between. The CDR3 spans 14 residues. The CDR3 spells CASSPDRPGETQYF. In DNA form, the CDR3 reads TGTGCCAGCAGCCCCGACAGGCCGGGAGAGACCCAGTACTTC.

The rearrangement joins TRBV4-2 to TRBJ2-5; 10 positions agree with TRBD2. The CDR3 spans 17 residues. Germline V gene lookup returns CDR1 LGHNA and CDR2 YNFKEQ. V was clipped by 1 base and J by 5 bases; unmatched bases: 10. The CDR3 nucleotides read TGTGCCAGCAGCCAAGGCACAGCGGGAGGGCGGGTGGAGACCCAGTACTTC. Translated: CASSQGTAGGRVETQYF.

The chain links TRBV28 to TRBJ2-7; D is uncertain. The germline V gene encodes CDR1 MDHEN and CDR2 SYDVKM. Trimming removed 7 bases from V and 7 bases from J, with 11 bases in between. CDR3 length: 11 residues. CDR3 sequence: CASIGFREQYF. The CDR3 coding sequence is TGTGCCAGCATTGGGTTTCGAGAGCAGTACTTC.

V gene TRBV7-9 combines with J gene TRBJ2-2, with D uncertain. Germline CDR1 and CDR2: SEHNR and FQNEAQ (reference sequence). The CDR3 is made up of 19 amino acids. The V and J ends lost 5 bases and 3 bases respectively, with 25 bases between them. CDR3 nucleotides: TGTGCCAGCAGCGCCCAACGCTTTCCACTGCTAGGGCACACCGGGGAGCTGTTTTTT. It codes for CASSAQRFPLLGHTGELFF. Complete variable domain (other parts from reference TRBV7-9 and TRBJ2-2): DTGVSQNPRHKITKRGQNVTFRCDPISEHNRLYWYRQTLGQGPEFLTYFQNEAQLEKSRLLSDRFSAERPKGSFSTLEIQRTEQGDSAMYLCASSAQRFPLLGHTGELFFGEGSRLTVL.

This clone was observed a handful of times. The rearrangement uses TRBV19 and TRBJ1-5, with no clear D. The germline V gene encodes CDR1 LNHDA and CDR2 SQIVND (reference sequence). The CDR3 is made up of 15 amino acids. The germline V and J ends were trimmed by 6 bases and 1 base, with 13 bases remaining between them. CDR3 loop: CASSPLGSSNQPQHF. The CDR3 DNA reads TGTGCCAGTAGCCCACTCGGGAGCAGCAATCAGCCCCAGCATTTT.

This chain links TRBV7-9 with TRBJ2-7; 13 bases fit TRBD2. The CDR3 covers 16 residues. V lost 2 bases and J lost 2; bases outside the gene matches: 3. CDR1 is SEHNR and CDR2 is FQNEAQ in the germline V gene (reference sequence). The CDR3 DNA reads TGTGCCAGCAGCTTAAGCGGACTAGCGGGAGCCTACGAGCAGTACTTC. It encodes CASSLSGLAGAYEQYF. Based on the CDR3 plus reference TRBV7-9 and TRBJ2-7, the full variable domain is DTGVSQNPRHKITKRGQNVTFRCDPISEHNRLYWYRQTLGQGPEFLTYFQNEAQLEKSRLLSDRFSAERPKGSFSTLEIQRTEQGDSAMYLCASSLSGLAGAYEQYFGPGTRLTVT.

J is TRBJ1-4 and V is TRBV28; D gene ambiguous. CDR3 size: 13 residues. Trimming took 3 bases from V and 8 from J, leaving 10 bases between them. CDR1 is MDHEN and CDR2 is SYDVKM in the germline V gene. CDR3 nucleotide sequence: TGTGCCAGCAGTTTGGCCGGCCAAGAAAAACTGTTTTTT. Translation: CASSLAGQEKLFF.

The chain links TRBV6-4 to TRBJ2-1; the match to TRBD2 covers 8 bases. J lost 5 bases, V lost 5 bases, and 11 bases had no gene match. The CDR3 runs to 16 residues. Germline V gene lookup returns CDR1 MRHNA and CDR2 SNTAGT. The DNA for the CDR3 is TGTGCCAGCAGTCTAGAGGGGCTAGCGGGTAACAATGAGCAGTTCTTC. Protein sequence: CASSLEGLAGNNEQFF.

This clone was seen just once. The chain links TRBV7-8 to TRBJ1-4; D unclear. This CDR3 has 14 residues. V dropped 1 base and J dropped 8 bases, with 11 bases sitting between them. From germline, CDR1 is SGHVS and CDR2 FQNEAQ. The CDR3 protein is CASSLVSSIEKLFF. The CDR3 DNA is TGTGCCAGCAGCTTAGTCTCTTCTATCGAAAAACTGTTTTTT. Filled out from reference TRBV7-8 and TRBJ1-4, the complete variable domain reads GAGVSQSPRYKVAKRGQDVALRCDPISGHVSLFWYQQALGQGPEFLTYFQNEAQLDKSGLPSDRFFAERPEGSVSTLKIQRTQQEDSAVYLCASSLVSSIEKLFFGSGTQLSVL.

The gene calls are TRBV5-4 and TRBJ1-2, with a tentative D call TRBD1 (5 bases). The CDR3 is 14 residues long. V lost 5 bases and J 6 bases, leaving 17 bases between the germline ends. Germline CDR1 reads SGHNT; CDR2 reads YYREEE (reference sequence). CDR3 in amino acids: CASSFAGQVNGYTF. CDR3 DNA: TGTGCCAGCAGTTTTGCGGGGCAGGTTAATGGCTACACCTTC.

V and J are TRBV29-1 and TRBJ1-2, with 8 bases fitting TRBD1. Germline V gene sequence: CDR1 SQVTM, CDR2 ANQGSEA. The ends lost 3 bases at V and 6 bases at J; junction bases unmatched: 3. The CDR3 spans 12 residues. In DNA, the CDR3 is TGCAGCGTTGACCCAGGGGGCAATGGCTACACCTTC. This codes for CSVDPGGNGYTF.

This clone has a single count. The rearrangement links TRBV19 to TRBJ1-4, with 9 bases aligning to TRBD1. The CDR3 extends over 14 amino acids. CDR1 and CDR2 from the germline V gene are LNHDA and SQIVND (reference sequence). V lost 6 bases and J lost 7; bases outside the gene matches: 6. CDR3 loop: CASSGQGNVEKLFF. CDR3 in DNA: TGTGCCAGTAGCGGACAGGGGAATGTTGAAAAACTGTTTTTT.

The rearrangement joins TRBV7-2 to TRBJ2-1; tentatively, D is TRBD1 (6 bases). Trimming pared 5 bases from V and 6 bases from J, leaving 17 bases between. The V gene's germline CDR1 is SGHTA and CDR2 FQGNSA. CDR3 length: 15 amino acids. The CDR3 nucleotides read TGTGCCAGCAGCCCGAGGGCAGGGGTGGGCAATGAGCAGTTCTTC. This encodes CASSPRAGVGNEQFF.

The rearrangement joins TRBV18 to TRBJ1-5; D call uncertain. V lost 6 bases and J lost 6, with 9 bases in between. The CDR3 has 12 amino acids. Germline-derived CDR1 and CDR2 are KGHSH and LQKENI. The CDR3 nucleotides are TGTGCCAGCTCTCCTGGAAGTCAGCCCCAGCATTTT. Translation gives CASSPGSQPQHF.

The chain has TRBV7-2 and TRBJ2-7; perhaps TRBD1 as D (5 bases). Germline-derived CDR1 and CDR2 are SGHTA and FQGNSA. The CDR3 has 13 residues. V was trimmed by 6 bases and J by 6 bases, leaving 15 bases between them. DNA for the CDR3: TGTGCCAGCAGGACACCCCCAGGGATCGAGCAGTACTTC. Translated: CASRTPPGIEQYF. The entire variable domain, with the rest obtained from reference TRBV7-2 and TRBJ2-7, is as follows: GAGVSQSPSNKVTEKGKDVELRCDPISGHTALYWYRQSLGQGLEFLIYFQGNSAPDKSGLPSDRFSAERTGGSVSTLTIQRTQQEDSAVYLCASRTPPGIEQYFGPGTRLTVT.

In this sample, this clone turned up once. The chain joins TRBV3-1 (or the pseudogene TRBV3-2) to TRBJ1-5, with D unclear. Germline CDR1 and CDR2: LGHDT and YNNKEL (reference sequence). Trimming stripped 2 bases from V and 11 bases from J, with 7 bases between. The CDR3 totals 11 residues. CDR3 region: CASSQHGAQHF. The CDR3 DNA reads TGTGCCAGCAGCCAACACGGGGCCCAGCATTTT.

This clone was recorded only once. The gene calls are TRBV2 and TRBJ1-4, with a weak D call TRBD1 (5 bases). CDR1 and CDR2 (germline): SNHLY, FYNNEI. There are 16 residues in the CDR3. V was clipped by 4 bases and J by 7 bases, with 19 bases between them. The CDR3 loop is CASSAMWQGSSEKLFF. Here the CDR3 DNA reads TGTGCCAGCAGTGCGATGTGGCAGGGATCTAGTGAAAAACTGTTTTTT. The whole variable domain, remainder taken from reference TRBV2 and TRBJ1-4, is EPEVTQTPSHQVTQMGQEVILRCVPISNHLYFYWYRQILGQKVEFLVSFYNNEISEKSEIFDDQFSVERPDGSNFTLKIRSTKLEDSAMYFCASSAMWQGSSEKLFFGSGTQLSVL.

In DNA, the CDR3 is TGCAGCGTACCTCGGGAACCCCAAGAGACCCAGTACTTC. Protein: CSVPREPQETQYF. This chain links TRBV29-1 with TRBJ2-5; tentative D call: TRBD2 (5 bases). The CDR3 consists of 13 residues. Germline V lookup: CDR1 SQVTM, CDR2 ANQGSEA. The V end was cut by 6 bases, the J end by 1 base, with 12 bases between.

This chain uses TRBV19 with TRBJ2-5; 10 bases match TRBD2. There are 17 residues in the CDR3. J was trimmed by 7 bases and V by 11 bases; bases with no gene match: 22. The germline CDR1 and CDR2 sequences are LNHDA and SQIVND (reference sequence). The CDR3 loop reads CAPHSWGLAGVTGTQYF. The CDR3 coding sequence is TGTGCCCCTCATTCTTGGGGGCTAGCGGGGGTTACGGGGACCCAGTACTTC.

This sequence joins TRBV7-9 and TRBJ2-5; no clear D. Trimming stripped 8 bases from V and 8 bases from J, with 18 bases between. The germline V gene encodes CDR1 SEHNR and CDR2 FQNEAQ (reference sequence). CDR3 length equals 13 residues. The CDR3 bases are TGTGCCAGCTCCCTCTCTCCCGAAGGAACCCAGTACTTC. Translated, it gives CASSLSPEGTQYF. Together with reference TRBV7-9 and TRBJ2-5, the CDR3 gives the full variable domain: DTGVSQNPRHKITKRGQNVTFRCDPISEHNRLYWYRQTLGQGPEFLTYFQNEAQLEKSRLLSDRFSAERPKGSFSTLEIQRTEQGDSAMYLCASSLSPEGTQYFGPGTRLLVL.

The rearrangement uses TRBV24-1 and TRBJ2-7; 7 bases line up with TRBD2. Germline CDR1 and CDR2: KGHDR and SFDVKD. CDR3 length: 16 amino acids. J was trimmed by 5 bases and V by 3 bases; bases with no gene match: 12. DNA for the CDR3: TGTGCCACCAGTGATACGTCTAGCGGAACCCCTAACGAGCAGTACTTC. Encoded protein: CATSDTSSGTPNEQYF.

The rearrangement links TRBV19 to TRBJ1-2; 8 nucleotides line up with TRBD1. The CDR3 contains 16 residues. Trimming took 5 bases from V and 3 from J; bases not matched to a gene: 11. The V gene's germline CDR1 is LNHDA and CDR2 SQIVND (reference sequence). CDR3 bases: TGTGCCAGTAGTCTCCAAGGACAGGGAATCGACTATGGCTACACCTTC. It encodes CASSLQGQGIDYGYTF.

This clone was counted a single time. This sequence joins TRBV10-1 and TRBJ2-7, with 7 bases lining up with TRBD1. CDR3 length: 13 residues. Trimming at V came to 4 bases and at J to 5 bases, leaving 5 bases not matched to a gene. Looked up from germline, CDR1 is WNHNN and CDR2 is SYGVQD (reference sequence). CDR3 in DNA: TGCGCCAGCAGTGTAGGGGGCAGCGACGAGCAGTACTTC. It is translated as CASSVGGSDEQYF.

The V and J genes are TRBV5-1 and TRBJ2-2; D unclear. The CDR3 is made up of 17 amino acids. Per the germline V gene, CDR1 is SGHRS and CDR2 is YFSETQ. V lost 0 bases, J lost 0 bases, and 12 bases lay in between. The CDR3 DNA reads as TGCGCCAGCAGCTTGGTAATGGGGATCGCGAACACCGGGGAGCTGTTTTTT. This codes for CASSLVMGIANTGELFF.